This T cell receptor (beta chain) emerged from a study of CD8+ T cells in alopecia areata. Described treatment: oral pan-JAK inhibitor, 5-10 mg twice daily. Trimming removed 1 base from V and 3 bases from J, with 10 bases in between. Germline assignment: CDR1 SGHAT and CDR2 FQNNGV. The CDR3 loop spans 14 amino acids. Extracted from the samples, RNA was reverse transcribed into cDNA to serve as the sequencing template. Clones were read by immunoSEQ multiplex PCR, and TCRdb kept only the in-frame ones, dropping some. This table has 110,000 to 150,000 clones, 86% appearing once. The genes are TRBV11-2 and TRBJ2-7; D perhaps matches TRBD1 (6 bases). The sequenced sample was CD8+ T cells sorted from blood, obtained at week 4, from a patient treated with tofacitinib. The source is a human donor with alopecia areata. The CDR3 bases are TGTGCCAGCAGCTTAGGGACAGCCCTCTACGAGCAGTACTTC. It specifies CASSLGTALYEQYF.